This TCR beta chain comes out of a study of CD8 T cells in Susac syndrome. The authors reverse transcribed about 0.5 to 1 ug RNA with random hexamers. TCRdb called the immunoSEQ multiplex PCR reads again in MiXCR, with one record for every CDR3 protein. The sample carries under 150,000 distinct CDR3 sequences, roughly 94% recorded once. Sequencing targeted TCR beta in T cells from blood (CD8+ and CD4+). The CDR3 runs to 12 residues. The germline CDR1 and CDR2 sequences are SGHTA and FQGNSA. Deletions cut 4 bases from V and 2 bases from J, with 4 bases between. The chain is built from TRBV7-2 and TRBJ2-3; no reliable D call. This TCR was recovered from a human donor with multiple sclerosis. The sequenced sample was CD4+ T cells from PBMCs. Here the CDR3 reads CASSSYTDTQYF. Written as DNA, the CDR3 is TGTGCCAGCAGCTCGTACACAGATACGCAGTATTTT.